Following are 2 T cell receptor beta chains from one sample sequenced in a study of T cells in severe cutaneous drug reactions. Libraries were made by iRepertoire multiplex PCR with TCR subtype-specific primers for bulk and single-cell sequencing. TCRdb re-called the multiplex PCR reads; one entry per CDR3 protein, DNA not given. In total, the table holds fewer than 11,000 distinct CDR3 sequences. Sequenced patients had Stevens-Johnson syndrome or toxic epidermal necrolysis caused by carbamazepine. The sequenced sample consisted of cells from a skin blister. These receptors all come from a human donor with Stevens-Johnson syndrome, a severe cutaneous drug reaction.

This clonotype is deemed medium-sized by its frequency. This rearrangement joins TRBV20-1 to TRBJ2-1; as DNA is missing, the TRBD1 call by TCRdb cannot be tested. Germline CDR1 DFQATT, CDR2 SNEGSKA (reference sequence). The CDR3 is made up of 17 amino acids. CDR3 sequence reads: CSARDWALAGAPNEQFF.

This rearrangement joins TRBV7-2 to TRBJ2-1; TCRdb's D call of TRBD2 is untestable without DNA. The CDR3 totals 15 residues. The germline gives CDR1 SGHTA, CDR2 FQGNSA. The CDR3 sequence: CASSNTMGGGSEQFF.